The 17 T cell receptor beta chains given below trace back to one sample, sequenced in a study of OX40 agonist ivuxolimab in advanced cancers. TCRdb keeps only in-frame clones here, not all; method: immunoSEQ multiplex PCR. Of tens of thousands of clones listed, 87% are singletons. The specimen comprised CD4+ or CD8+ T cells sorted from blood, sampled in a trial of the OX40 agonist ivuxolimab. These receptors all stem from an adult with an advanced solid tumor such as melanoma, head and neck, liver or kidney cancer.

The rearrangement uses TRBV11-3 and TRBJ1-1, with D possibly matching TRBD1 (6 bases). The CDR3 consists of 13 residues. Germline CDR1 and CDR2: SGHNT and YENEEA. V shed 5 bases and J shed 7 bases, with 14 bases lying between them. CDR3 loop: CASSAQGNHEAFF. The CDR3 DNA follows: TGTGCCAGCAGCGCTCAGGGGAATCATGAAGCTTTCTTT.

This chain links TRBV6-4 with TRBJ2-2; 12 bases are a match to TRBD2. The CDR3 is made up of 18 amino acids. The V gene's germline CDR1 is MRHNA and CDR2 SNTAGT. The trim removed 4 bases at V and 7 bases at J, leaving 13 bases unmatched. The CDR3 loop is CASSAGPTSGGQDGELFF. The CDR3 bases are TGTGCCAGCAGTGCCGGCCCGACTAGCGGGGGACAAGACGGGGAGCTGTTTTTT.

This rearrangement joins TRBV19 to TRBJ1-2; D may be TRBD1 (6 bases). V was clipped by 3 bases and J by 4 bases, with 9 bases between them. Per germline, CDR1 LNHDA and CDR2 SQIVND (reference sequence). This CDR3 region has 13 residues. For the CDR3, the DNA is TGTGCCAGTAGTATTTCAGGGGCCTATGGCTACACCTTC. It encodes CASSISGAYGYTF.

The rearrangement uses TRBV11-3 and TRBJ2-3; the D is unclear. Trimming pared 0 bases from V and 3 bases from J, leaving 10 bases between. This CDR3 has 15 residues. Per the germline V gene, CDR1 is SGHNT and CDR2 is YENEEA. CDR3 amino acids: CASSLDGRNTDTQYF. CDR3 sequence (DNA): TGTGCCAGCAGCTTAGATGGCAGGAATACAGATACGCAGTATTTT.

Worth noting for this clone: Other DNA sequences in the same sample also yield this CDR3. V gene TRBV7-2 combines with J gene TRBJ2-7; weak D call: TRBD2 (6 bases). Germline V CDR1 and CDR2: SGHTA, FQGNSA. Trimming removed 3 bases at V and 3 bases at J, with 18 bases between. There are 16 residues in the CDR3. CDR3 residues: CASSFPTGVLGYEQYF. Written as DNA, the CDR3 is TGTGCCAGCAGCTTCCCCACGGGGGTATTGGGCTACGAGCAGTACTTC.

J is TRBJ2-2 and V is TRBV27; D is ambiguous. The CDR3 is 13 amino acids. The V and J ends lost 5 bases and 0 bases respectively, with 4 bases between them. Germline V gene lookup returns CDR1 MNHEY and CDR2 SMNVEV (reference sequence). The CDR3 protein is CASSRSNTGELFF. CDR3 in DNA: TGTGCCAGCAGTCGCTCGAACACCGGGGAGCTGTTTTTT.

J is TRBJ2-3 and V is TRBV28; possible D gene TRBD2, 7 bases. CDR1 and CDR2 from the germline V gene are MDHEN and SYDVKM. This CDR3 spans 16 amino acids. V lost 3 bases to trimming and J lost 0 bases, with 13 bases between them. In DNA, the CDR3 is TGTGCCAGCAGTTTTGGTAGGGGGGGCAGCACAGATACGCAGTATTTT. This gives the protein CASSFGRGGSTDTQYF.

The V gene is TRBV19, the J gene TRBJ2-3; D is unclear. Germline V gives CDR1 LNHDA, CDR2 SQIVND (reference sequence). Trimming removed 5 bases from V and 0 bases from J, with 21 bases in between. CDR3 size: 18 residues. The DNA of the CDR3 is TGTGCCAGTAGTCGTGGGCTCGCAGGTAGTTCTAGCACAGATACGCAGTATTTT. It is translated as CASSRGLAGSSSTDTQYF.

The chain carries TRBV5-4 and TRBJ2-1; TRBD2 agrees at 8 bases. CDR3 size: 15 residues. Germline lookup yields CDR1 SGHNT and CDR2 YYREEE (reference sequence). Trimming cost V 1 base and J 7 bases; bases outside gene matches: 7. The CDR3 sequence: CASSLSGGVSNEQFF. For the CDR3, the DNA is TGTGCCAGCAGCTTGAGCGGGGGTGTCTCAAATGAGCAGTTCTTC.

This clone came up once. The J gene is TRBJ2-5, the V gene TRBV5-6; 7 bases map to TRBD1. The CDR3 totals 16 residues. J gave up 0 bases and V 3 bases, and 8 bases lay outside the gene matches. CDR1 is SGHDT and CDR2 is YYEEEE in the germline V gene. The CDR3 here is CASSYRTGLYQETQYF. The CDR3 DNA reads TGTGCCAGCAGCTACCGGACAGGCCTGTACCAAGAGACCCAGTACTTC.

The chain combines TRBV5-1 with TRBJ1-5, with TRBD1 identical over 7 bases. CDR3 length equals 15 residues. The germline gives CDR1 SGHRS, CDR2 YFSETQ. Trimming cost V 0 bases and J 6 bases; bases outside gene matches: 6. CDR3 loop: CASSLEGGGGQPQHF. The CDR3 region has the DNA TGCGCCAGCAGCTTGGAAGGAGGGGGCGGTCAGCCCCAGCATTTT.

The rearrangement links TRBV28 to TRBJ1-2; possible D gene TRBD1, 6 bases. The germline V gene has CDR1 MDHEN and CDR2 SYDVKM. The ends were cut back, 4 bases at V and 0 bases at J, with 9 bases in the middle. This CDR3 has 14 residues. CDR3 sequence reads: CASSSGQTNYGYTF. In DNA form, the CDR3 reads TGTGCCAGCAGTTCGGGACAAACTAACTATGGCTACACCTTC.

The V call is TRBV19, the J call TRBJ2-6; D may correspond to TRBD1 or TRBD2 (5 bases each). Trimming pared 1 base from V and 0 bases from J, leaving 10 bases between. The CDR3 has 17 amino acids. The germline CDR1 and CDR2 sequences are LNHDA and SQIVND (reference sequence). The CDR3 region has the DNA TGTGCCAGTAGTATAGGACCAGGGAGCTCTGGGGCCAACGTCCTGACTTTC. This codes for CASSIGPGSSGANVLTF.

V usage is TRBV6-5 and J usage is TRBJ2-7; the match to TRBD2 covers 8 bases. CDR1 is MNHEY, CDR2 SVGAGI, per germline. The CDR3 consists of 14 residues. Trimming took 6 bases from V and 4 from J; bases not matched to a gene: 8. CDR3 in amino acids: CASRYSGAGYEQYF. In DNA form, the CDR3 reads TGTGCCAGCAGATATAGCGGGGCAGGGTACGAGCAGTACTTC.

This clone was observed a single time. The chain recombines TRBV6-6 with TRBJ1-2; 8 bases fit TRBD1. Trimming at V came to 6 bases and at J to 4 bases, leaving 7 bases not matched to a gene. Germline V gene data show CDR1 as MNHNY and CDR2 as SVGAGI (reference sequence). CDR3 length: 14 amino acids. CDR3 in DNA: TGTGCCAGCAGGTCAGGGGGCGCGGGCTATGGCTACACCTTC. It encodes CASRSGGAGYGYTF.

The CDR3 spells CASSLLLPGSQVGEQFF. The DNA for the CDR3 is TGCGCCAGCAGCCTATTATTACCGGGATCCCAGGTCGGTGAGCAGTTCTTC. J is TRBJ2-1 and V is TRBV5-1, with D tentatively TRBD2 (5 bases). This CDR3 region has 17 residues. Deletions cut 4 bases from V and 9 bases from J, with 26 bases between. Germline CDR1 reads SGHRS; CDR2 reads YFSETQ.

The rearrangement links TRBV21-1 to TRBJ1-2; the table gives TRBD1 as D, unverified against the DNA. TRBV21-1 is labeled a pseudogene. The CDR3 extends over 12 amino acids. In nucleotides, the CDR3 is TGTGCCAGCAGCTCCCGGACAGATGGCTACACCTTC. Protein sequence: CASSSRTDGYTF.